The sample holds many counts of the clone carrying this T cell receptor beta chain. RNA transcripts yielded amplified TCR beta CDR3 regions. Initially, a first-round RT-PCR of the TCR CDR3 employed the HTBI primer set. TCRdb re-derived calls from the multiplex PCR reads in MiXCR, one entry per CDR3 protein. The table includes 300,000 to 450,000 distinct CDR3 sequences, around 15% detected once. Trimming pared 0 bases from V and 9 bases from J, leaving 15 bases between. CDR3 length: 14 amino acids. Germline CDR1 SGHRS, CDR2 YFSETQ. This sample is part of a study of T cells in Graves' hyperthyroidism and ophthalmopathy.

This receptor was taken from a woman aged 30 to 39 with Graves' ophthalmopathy. V gene TRBV5-1 combines with J gene TRBJ1-1; D might be TRBD1 (6 bases). Sequencing was performed on blood. CDR3 nucleotides: TGCGCCAGCAGCTTGGCGGGGGGGCTCTCTAAAGCTTTCTTT. Translating gives CASSLAGGLSKAFF.